This TCR beta chain is drawn from a study of control samples from healthy donors and cancer patients. TCRdb keeps only in-frame clones here, not all; method: immunoSEQ multiplex PCR. The sample lists 390,000 or so clones; more than 80% were seen once. The V gene lost 5 bases and the J gene lost 0 bases, with 11 bases spanning the gap. The CDR3 extends over 15 amino acids. From germline, CDR1 is KGHSH and CDR2 LQKENI. Sequenced: PBMCs. The gene calls are TRBV18 and TRBJ1-3; unclear D gene. The clonotype comes from a man aged 40-49 years with head and neck cancer. CDR3 coding DNA: TGTGCCAGCTCAAGCGGCTCCTTCTCTGGAAACACCATATATTTT. Its protein product is CASSSGSFSGNTIYF. The full variable domain, with the rest looked up from reference TRBV18 and TRBJ1-3, is NAGVMQNPRHLVRRRGQEARLRCSPMKGHSHVYWYRQLPEEGLKFMVYLQKENIIDESGMPKERFSAEFPKEGPSILRIQQVVRGDSAAYFCASSSGSFSGNTIYFGEGSWLTVV.